One and the same sample provided the 6 T cell receptor beta chains below, sequenced in a study of T-cell memory formation after mild COVID-19. TCRdb itself ran the 5' RACE reads through MiXCR, one entry per CDR3 protein. This sample has 200,000 or so distinct CDR3 sequences, with roughly 18% found just once. What was sequenced was PBMCs or a T cell subset sorted from them (not recorded which). The receptors here all came from an adult woman who had mild COVID-19 (a few samples of this study predate the infection). Cell type and time point are not known.

V gene TRBV5-1 combines with J gene TRBJ1-1; a weak D match, TRBD1 (5 bases). V was trimmed by 5 bases and J by 1 base, leaving 15 bases between them. The CDR3 loop spans 15 amino acids. Germline V gene sequence: CDR1 SGHRS, CDR2 YFSETQ. The CDR3 bases are TGCGCCAGCAGTCAATTACCGGGACGGAACACTGAAGCTTTCTTT. Translated: CASSQLPGRNTEAFF.

The chain is built from TRBV7-9 and TRBJ1-1, with TRBD1 matching over 8 bases. The CDR3 consists of 17 residues. Germline V gene data show CDR1 as SEHNR and CDR2 as FQNEAQ (reference sequence). The trim removed 3 bases at V and 1 base at J, leaving 10 bases unmatched. CDR3: CASSFLRGDRGNTEAFF. The CDR3 DNA reads TGTGCCAGCAGCTTCCTAAGGGGAGACAGGGGGAACACTGAAGCTTTCTTT. The full variable domain, in which reference TRBV7-9 and TRBJ1-1 provide the parts outside the CDR3, is DTGVSQNPRHKITKRGQNVTFRCDPISEHNRLYWYRQTLGQGPEFLTYFQNEAQLEKSRLLSDRFSAERPKGSFSTLEIQRTEQGDSAMYLCASSFLRGDRGNTEAFFGQGTRLTVV.

This sequence joins TRBV12-3 or TRBV12-4 and TRBJ2-3, with D maybe TRBD1 (5 bases). The CDR3 loop spans 15 amino acids. Trimming pared 6 bases from V and 4 bases from J, leaving 17 bases between. Here the CDR3 DNA reads TGTGCCAGCAGCCTTCGAGCCCCGACAGCAGATACGCAGTATTTT. Translating it yields CASSLRAPTADTQYF.

V gene TRBV6-5 combines with J gene TRBJ1-6, with 7 bases aligning to TRBD1. The CDR3 is 15 amino acids. Trimming cost V 6 bases and J 6 bases; bases outside gene matches: 8. Germline V lookup: CDR1 MNHEY, CDR2 SVGAGI. The CDR3 spells CASSRQGTSNSPLHF. Written as DNA, the CDR3 is TGTGCCAGCAGCAGACAGGGTACTTCTAATTCACCCCTCCACTTT.

The CDR3 loop is CASSAQGARGVNTEAFF. CDR3 sequence (DNA): TGTGCCAGCAGTGCACAGGGGGCAAGAGGAGTGAACACTGAAGCTTTCTTT. The chain links TRBV27 to TRBJ1-1, with 9 bases that match TRBD1. Germline loops: CDR1 MNHEY, CDR2 SMNVEV (reference sequence). The CDR3 extends over 17 amino acids. The J segment lost 0 bases and the V segment lost 5 bases, leaving 10 bases of the junction unmatched.

This clonotype was recorded a few times. The chain recombines TRBV30 with TRBJ2-1, with no clear D. The CDR3 contains 11 residues. Germline CDR1 GTSNPN, CDR2 SVGIG (reference sequence). Trimming pared 2 bases from V and 8 bases from J, leaving 7 bases between. CDR3 nucleotide sequence: TGTGCCTGGAGTTCCGGGTATGAGCAGTTCTTC. Encoded protein: CAWSSGYEQFF.